This T cell receptor (beta chain) came from a study of T cell responses to AZD1222 COVID-19 vaccine. This table comes from immunoSEQ multiplex PCR, and its TCRdb copy is limited to in-frame clones, with some not included. The sample yields about 170,000 clones, less than 95% seen once. After removal of 4 bases from V and 5 bases from J, the junction contained 5 bases not matched to a gene. Germline V gives CDR1 SGHDT, CDR2 YYEEEE. The CDR3 consists of 13 residues. In the case of this clone: The antigen is not known.

Study-level points and caveats: It should be noted that donors were predominantly white British and more often female, and clonal diversity was possibly underestimated.

The receptor was derived from an adult in good health. This specimen was peripheral blood, taken on day 0 of AZD1222 vaccination. The chain joins TRBV5-6 to TRBJ2-7; 8 nucleotides match TRBD1. CDR3 region: CASSPGQGHEQYF. CDR3 coding DNA: TGTGCCAGCAGCCCTGGACAGGGACACGAGCAGTACTTC.